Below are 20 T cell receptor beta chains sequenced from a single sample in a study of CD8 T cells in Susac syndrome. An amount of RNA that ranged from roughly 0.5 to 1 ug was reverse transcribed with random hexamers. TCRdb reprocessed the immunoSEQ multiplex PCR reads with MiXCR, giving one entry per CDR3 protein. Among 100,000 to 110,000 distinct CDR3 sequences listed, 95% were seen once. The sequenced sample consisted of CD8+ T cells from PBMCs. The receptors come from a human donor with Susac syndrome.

In nucleotides, the CDR3 is TGTGCCAGCAGCCACGGGTATTCGGCTAGCGAACGTTGGATGGAGACCCAGTACTTC. Amino acid sequence: CASSHGYSASERWMETQYF. V gene TRBV14 combines with J gene TRBJ2-5; weak D call: TRBD2 (6 bases). The V end lost 3 bases, the J end lost 5 bases, and 28 bases lay between the germline ends. The CDR3 contains 19 residues. Germline V gives CDR1 SGHDN, CDR2 FVKESK.

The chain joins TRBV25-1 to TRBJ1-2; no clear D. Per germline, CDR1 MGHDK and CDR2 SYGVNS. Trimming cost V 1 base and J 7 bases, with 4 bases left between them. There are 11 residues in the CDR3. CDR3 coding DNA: TGTGCCAGCAGTGAATTGAGTGGCTACACCTTC. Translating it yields CASSELSGYTF.

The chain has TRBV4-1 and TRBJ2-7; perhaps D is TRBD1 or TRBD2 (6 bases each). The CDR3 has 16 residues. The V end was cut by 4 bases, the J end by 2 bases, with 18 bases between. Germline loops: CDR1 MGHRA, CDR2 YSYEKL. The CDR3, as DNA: TGCGCCAGCAGCCCTACGGAAGGGGGGAGCACCTACGAGCAGTACTTC. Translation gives CASSPTEGGSTYEQYF.

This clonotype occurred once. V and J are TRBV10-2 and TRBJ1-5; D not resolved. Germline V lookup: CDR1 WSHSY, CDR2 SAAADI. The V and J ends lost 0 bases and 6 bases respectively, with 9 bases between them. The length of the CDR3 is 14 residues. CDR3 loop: CASSESPDRQPQHF. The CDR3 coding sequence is TGCGCCAGCAGTGAGTCGCCAGATCGTCAGCCCCAGCATTTT.

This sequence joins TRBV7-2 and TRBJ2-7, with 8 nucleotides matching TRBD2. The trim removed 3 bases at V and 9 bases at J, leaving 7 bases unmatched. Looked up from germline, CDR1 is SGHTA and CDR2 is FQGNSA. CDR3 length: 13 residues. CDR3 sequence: CASSFSGAVRQYF. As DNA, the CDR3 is TGTGCCAGCAGCTTTAGCGGGGCCGTCCGGCAGTACTTC.

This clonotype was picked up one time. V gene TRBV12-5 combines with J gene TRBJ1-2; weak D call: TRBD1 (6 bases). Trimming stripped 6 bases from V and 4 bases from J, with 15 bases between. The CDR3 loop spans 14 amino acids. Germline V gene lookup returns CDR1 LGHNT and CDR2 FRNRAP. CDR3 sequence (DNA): TGTGCTAGTGGCCAGGGGTCCCTAAGCTATGGCTACACCTTC. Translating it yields CASGQGSLSYGYTF.

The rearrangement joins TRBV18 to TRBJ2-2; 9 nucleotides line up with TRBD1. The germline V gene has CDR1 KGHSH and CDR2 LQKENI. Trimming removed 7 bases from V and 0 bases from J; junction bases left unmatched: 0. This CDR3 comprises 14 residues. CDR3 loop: CASYRGPNTGELFF. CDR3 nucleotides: TGTGCCAGCTACAGGGGGCCGAACACCGGGGAGCTGTTTTTT.

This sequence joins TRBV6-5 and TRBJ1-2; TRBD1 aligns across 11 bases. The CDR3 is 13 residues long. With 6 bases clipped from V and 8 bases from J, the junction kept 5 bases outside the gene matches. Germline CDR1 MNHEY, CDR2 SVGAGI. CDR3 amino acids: CASRRGTGGGYTF. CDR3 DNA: TGTGCCAGCAGGCGAGGGACAGGGGGAGGCTACACCTTC.

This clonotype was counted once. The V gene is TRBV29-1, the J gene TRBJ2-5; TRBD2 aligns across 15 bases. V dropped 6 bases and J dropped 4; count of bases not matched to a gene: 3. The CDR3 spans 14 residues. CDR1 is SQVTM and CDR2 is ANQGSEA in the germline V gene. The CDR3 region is CSVRTSGGGETQYF. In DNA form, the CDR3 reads TGCAGCGTAAGGACTAGCGGGGGGGGAGAGACCCAGTACTTC.

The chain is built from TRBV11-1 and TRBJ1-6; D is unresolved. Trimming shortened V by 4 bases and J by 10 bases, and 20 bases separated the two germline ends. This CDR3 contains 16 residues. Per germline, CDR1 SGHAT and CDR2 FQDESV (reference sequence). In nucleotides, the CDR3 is TGTGCCAGCAGCTATAGCGTAAGAAAGGGCGACTCACCCCTCCACTTT. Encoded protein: CASSYSVRKGDSPLHF.

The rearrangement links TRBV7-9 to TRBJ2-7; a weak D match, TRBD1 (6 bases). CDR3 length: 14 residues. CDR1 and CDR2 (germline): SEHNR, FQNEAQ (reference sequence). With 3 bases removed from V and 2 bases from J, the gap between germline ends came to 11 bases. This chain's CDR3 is CASSFGQRAYEQYF. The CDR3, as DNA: TGTGCCAGCAGCTTCGGACAGCGAGCCTACGAGCAGTACTTC.

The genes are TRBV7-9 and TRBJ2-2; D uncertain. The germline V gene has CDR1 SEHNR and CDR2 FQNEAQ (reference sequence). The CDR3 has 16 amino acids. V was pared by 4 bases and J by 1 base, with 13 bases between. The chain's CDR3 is CASSWERTENTGELFF. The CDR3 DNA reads TGTGCCAGCAGCTGGGAAAGGACCGAGAACACCGGGGAGCTGTTTTTT.

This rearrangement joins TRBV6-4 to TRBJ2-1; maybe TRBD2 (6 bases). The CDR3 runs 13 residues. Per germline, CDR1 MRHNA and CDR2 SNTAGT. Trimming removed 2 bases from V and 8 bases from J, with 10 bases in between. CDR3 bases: TGTGCCAGCAGTGACGGGGACTCCCATGAGCAGTTCTTC. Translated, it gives CASSDGDSHEQFF.

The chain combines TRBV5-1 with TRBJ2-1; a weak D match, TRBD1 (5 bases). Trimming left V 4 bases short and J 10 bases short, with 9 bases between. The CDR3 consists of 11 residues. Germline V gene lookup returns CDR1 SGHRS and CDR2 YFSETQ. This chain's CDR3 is CASSPDREQFF. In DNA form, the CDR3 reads TGCGCCAGCAGCCCCGACAGAGAGCAGTTCTTC.

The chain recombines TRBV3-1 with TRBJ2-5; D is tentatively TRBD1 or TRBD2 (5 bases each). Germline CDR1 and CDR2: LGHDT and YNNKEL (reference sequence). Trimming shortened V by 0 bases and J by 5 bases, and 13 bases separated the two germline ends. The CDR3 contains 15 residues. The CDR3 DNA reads TGTGCCAGCAGCCAAGATCGTTGGGACGTGGAGACCCAGTACTTC. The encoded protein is CASSQDRWDVETQYF.

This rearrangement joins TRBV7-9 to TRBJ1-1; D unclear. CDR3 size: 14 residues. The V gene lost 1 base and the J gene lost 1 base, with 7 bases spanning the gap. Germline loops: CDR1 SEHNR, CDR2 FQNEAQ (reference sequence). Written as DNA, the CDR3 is TGTGCCAGCAGCTTAGTAGACCAGAACACTGAAGCTTTCTTT. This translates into CASSLVDQNTEAFF.

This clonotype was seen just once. In nucleotides, the CDR3 is TGTGCCAGCAGCCCGGGACTAGCGGGAGCCATCCAAGAGACCCAGTACTTC. The encoded protein is CASSPGLAGAIQETQYF. The gene calls are TRBV4-2 and TRBJ2-5, with 14 bases identical to TRBD2. The germline gives CDR1 LGHNA, CDR2 YNFKEQ. The CDR3 has 17 amino acids. V shed 4 bases and J 1 base; nucleotides not matched to a gene: 5.

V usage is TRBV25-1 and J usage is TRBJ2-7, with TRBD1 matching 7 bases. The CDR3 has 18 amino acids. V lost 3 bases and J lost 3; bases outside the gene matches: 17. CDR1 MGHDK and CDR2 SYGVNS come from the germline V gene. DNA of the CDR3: TGTGCCAGCAGTGATCAAAAGGCGACAAGGGGGCAGTTCTACGAGCAGTACTTC. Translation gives CASSDQKATRGQFYEQYF.

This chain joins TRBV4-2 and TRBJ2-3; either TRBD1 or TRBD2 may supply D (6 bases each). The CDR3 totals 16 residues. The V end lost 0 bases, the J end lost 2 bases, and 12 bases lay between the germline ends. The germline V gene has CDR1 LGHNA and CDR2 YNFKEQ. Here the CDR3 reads CASSQDAGQTTDTQYF. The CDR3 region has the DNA TGTGCCAGCAGCCAAGATGCGGGACAAACCACAGATACGCAGTATTTT.

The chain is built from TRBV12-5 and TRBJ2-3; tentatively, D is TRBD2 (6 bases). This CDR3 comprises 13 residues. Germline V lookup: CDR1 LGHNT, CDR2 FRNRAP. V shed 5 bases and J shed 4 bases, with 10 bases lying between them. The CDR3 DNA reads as TGTGCTAGTGGTATCAGCGGGTCAGATACGCAGTATTTT. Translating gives CASGISGSDTQYF.